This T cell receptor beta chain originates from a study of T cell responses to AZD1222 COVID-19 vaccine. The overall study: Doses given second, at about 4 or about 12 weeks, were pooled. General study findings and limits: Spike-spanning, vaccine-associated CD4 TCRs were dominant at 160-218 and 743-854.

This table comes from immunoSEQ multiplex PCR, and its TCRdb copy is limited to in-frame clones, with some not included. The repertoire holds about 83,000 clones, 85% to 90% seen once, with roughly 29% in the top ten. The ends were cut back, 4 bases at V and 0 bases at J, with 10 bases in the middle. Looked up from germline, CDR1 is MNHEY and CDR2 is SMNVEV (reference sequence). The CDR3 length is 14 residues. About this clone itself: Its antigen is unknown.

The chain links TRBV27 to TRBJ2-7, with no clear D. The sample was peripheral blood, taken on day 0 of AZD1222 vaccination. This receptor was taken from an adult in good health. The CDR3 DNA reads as TGTGCCAGCAGTTCCCTGGTTAGCTCCTACGAGCAGTACTTC. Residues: CASSSLVSSYEQYF.